The 24 T cell receptor beta chains in this list originate from one sample, sequenced in a study of blood T cell repertoires in COVID-19. Produced via immunoSEQ multiplex PCR; TCRdb's table is partial and in-frame only. This sample has approximately 310,000 clones, with about nine tenths found just once. The sequenced sample was PBMCs or T cells enriched from blood (not recorded which). All receptors come from a man in his sixties who had recovered from COVID-19.

The J gene is TRBJ2-1, the V gene TRBV12-5; D is possibly TRBD2 (7 bases). CDR1 and CDR2 (germline): LGHNT, FRNRAP. Trimming took off 3 bases at V and 8 bases at J, with 17 bases between the two ends. The CDR3 length is 15 residues. CDR3 sequence: CASGLGGRGMDEQFF. The CDR3 DNA follows: TGTGCTAGTGGTTTAGGGGGGAGGGGCATGGATGAGCAGTTCTTC.

On this clone: The sample has other DNA sequences that encode this CDR3 too. V is TRBV18 and J is TRBJ2-5, with D hard to call. CDR1 is KGHSH and CDR2 is LQKENI in the germline V gene. The CDR3 runs to 12 residues. Trimming stripped 4 bases from V and 5 bases from J, with 8 bases between. The CDR3 DNA follows: TGTGCCAGCTCACGCGGCCGGGAGACCCAGTACTTC. Its protein product is CASSRGRETQYF.

This chain links TRBV3-1 (or the pseudogene TRBV3-2) with TRBJ2-5; D possibly corresponds to TRBD1 (5 bases). CDR1 is LGHDT, CDR2 YNNKEL, per germline (reference sequence). V was cut by 4 bases and J by 11 bases, with 14 bases left in between. The length of the CDR3 is 12 residues. The CDR3 here is CASSRVQVTQYF. Written as DNA, the CDR3 is TGTGCCAGCAGCCGCGTACAGGTTACTCAGTACTTC.

The V call is TRBV5-1, the J call TRBJ2-1; weak D call: TRBD1 (5 bases). The V end lost 2 bases, the J end lost 10 bases, and 16 bases lay between the germline ends. CDR3 length equals 14 residues. CDR1 and CDR2 from the germline V gene are SGHRS and YFSETQ. CDR3 region: CASSFESVAGEQFF. DNA for the CDR3: TGCGCCAGCAGCTTTGAAAGCGTGGCAGGGGAGCAGTTCTTC.

This chain connects TRBV4-1 to TRBJ2-7, with 7 positions matching TRBD1. Germline CDR1 reads MGHRA; CDR2 reads YSYEKL. V lost 3 bases to trimming and J lost 3 bases; unmatched junction nucleotides: 14. The CDR3 is 17 amino acids. CDR3 loop: CASSQDITGTVGYEQYF. The CDR3 nucleotides read TGCGCCAGCAGCCAGGACATAACCGGGACAGTCGGCTACGAGCAGTACTTC.

The chain links TRBV3-1 (or the pseudogene TRBV3-2) to TRBJ1-2, with D possibly being TRBD1 (5 bases). CDR3 length: 14 amino acids. Germline V gene lookup returns CDR1 LGHDT and CDR2 YNNKEL (reference sequence). V was shortened by 0 bases and J by 8 bases, with 13 bases between the two germline ends. The CDR3 sequence: CASSQDIRQHGYTF. The CDR3 nucleotides are TGTGCCAGCAGCCAAGATATAAGACAGCACGGCTACACCTTC.

V usage is TRBV7-2 and J usage is TRBJ1-5; tentative D call: TRBD1 (6 bases). This CDR3 has 14 amino acids. With 5 bases removed from V and 2 bases from J, the gap between germline ends came to 10 bases. CDR1 and CDR2 (germline): SGHTA, FQGNSA. The chain's CDR3 is CASSLGGGNQPQHF. The CDR3 DNA sequence: TGTGCCAGCAGCCTAGGGGGGGGCAATCAGCCCCAGCATTTT. Complete variable domain (other parts from reference TRBV7-2 and TRBJ1-5): GAGVSQSPSNKVTEKGKDVELRCDPISGHTALYWYRQSLGQGLEFLIYFQGNSAPDKSGLPSDRFSAERTGGSVSTLTIQRTQQEDSAVYLCASSLGGGNQPQHFGDGTRLSIL.

V gene TRBV30 combines with J gene TRBJ2-1, with TRBD2 matching 7 bases. The V gene's germline CDR1 is GTSNPN and CDR2 SVGIG (reference sequence). This CDR3 is built from 13 residues. V trimming: 1 base; J trimming: 6 bases; junction bases outside the gene matches: 3. Written as DNA, the CDR3 is TGTGCCTGGAGTGAGAGGGAGGGCAATGAGCAGTTCTTC. It is translated as CAWSEREGNEQFF.

The chain combines TRBV5-8 with TRBJ1-4; D is ambiguous. The V gene lost 1 base and the J gene lost 8 bases, with 18 bases spanning the gap. In germline, CDR1 is SGHTS, CDR2 YDEGEE. The CDR3 has 16 residues. The CDR3: CASSLWEGENGEKLFF. CDR3 nucleotide sequence: TGTGCCAGCAGCTTGTGGGAGGGCGAGAACGGGGAAAAACTGTTTTTT.

The chain combines TRBV18 with TRBJ2-5, with 7 nucleotides matching TRBD1. Germline assignment: CDR1 KGHSH and CDR2 LQKENI. V shed 8 bases and J 4 bases; nucleotides not matched to a gene: 4. CDR3 length: 12 residues. CDR3 sequence: CASDSGGETQYF. The CDR3 region has the DNA TGTGCCAGCGACTCAGGGGGAGAGACCCAGTACTTC.

V and J are TRBV18 and TRBJ2-3, with D possibly matching TRBD2 (5 bases). The V end lost 6 bases, the J end lost 2 bases, and 15 bases lay between the germline ends. This CDR3 has 15 residues. The germline gives CDR1 KGHSH, CDR2 LQKENI. Here the CDR3 DNA reads TGTGCCAGCTCGAGGGCCAAGGGATCCACAGATACGCAGTATTTT. Translating it yields CASSRAKGSTDTQYF.

This chain connects TRBV28 to TRBJ2-7; 7 bases line up with TRBD1. This CDR3 is 14 amino acids long. The V gene's germline CDR1 is MDHEN and CDR2 SYDVKM. The V and J ends lost 6 bases and 0 bases, in that order; junction bases with no gene match: 5. CDR3 sequence reads: CASSLDRVSYEQYF. CDR3 DNA sequence: TGTGCCAGCAGCTTAGACAGGGTCTCCTACGAGCAGTACTTC.

This chain joins TRBV6-1 and TRBJ1-2, with D possibly matching TRBD1 (5 bases). The CDR3 runs to 16 residues. V was trimmed by 4 bases and J by 0 bases, leaving 15 bases between them. CDR1 and CDR2 (germline): MNHNS, SASEGT. This CDR3 reads CASSGGRVISNYGYTF. CDR3 bases: TGTGCCAGCAGTGGTGGCAGGGTGATATCTAACTATGGCTACACCTTC.

The chain is built from TRBV5-1 and TRBJ2-2; D is possibly TRBD2 (6 bases). Germline V gives CDR1 SGHRS, CDR2 YFSETQ. CDR3 length equals 15 residues. V was shortened by 4 bases and J by 2 bases, with 12 bases between the two germline ends. The CDR3 sequence: CASSPLATNTGELFF. In DNA, the CDR3 is TGCGCCAGCAGCCCGCTAGCGACAAACACCGGGGAGCTGTTTTTT. Full variable domain (rest looked up from reference TRBV5-1 and TRBJ2-2): KAGVTQTPRYLIKTRGQQVTLSCSPISGHRSVSWYQQTPGQGLQFLFEYFSETQRNKGNFPGRFSGRQFSNSRSEMNVSTLELGDSALYLCASSPLATNTGELFFGEGSRLTVL.

The V gene is TRBV6-2 or TRBV6-3, the J gene TRBJ2-5; D gene uncertain. This CDR3 is 13 amino acids long. Trimming removed 3 bases at V and 5 bases at J, with 10 bases between. Germline V lookup: CDR1 MNHEY, CDR2 SVGEGT. The CDR3: CASSYQFTETQYF. Written as DNA, the CDR3 is TGTGCCAGCAGTTATCAGTTCACGGAGACCCAGTACTTC.

As for this clone: The same CDR3 arises from other DNA sequences in this sample as well. This rearrangement joins TRBV9 to TRBJ2-3; TRBD2 aligns across 7 bases. The CDR3 is 15 amino acids. CDR1 and CDR2 (germline): SGDLS, YYNGEE. Trimming took 0 bases from V and 0 from J; bases not matched to a gene: 1. The CDR3 here is CASSVVGGSTDTQYF. The DNA for the CDR3 is TGTGCCAGCAGCGTAGTGGGGGGGAGCACAGATACGCAGTATTTT.

The chain links TRBV7-9 to TRBJ2-4, with D possibly TRBD2 on 6 matching bases. Between the trimmed V and J ends, which lost 3 bases and 8 bases, there was a span of 11 bases. CDR1 and CDR2 (germline): SEHNR, FQNEAQ (reference sequence). The length of the CDR3 is 13 residues. CDR3 region: CASSLVRRDIQYF. The CDR3 bases are TGTGCCAGCAGCTTGGTCAGGAGGGACATTCAGTACTTC.

The chain is built from TRBV27 and TRBJ2-7; 8 bases fit TRBD1. The J segment lost 4 bases and the V segment lost 3 bases, leaving 5 bases of the junction unmatched. Germline CDR1 reads MNHEY; CDR2 reads SMNVEV (reference sequence). The CDR3 is made up of 14 amino acids. DNA for the CDR3: TGTGCCAGCAGTTTTCAGGGGGCCGGGTACGAGCAGTACTTC. Residues: CASSFQGAGYEQYF.

The CDR3 sequence is CASSLLLFRTGYGYTF. The CDR3 nucleotides are TGTGCCAGCAGTCTCCTTCTTTTCAGGACAGGCTATGGCTACACCTTC. The J gene is TRBJ1-2, the V gene TRBV2; TRBD1 matches at 7 bases. CDR1 and CDR2 from the germline V gene are SNHLY and FYNNEI. The junction had 13 bases not matched to a gene; V was cut back by 5 bases and J by 4 bases. The CDR3 is 16 residues long.

The chain links TRBV29-1 to TRBJ2-1; 10 nucleotides line up with TRBD2. The CDR3 totals 18 residues. The germline V gene encodes CDR1 SQVTM and CDR2 ANQGSEA. J was trimmed by 0 bases and V by 4 bases; bases with no gene match: 12. The CDR3 nucleotides read TGCAGCGTTGGGAGAGCGGGAGGGTACCGGAGCTCCTACAATGAGCAGTTCTTC. Encoded protein: CSVGRAGGYRSSYNEQFF.

The chain employs TRBV11-3 and TRBJ2-2; TRBD2 aligns across 9 bases. The germline V gene has CDR1 SGHNT and CDR2 YENEEA. V was clipped by 5 bases and J by 4 bases; unmatched bases: 8. This CDR3 has 16 residues. CDR3 sequence (DNA): TGTGCCAGCAGCCCAGTTTTGCGGGAGGGCACCGGGGAGCTGTTTTTT. Translated: CASSPVLREGTGELFF.

V and J are TRBV23-1 and TRBJ2-7; possibly TRBD1 for D (5 bases). Being an ORF, TRBV23-1 has a function that is uncertain. This CDR3 has 14 residues. Trimming took 10 bases from V and 7 from J, leaving 23 bases between them. The CDR3 DNA follows: TGCGCCACCGAGACGACCCCAGGGATAGAAGAGCAGTACTTC. It encodes CATETTPGIEEQYF.

The chain employs TRBV7-8 and TRBJ1-2, with D unclear. Germline-derived CDR1 and CDR2 are SGHVS and FQNEAQ. V shed 5 bases and J shed 5 bases, with 18 bases lying between them. This CDR3 comprises 15 residues. CDR3 amino acids: CASSPRVSEHYGYTF. CDR3 sequence (DNA): TGTGCCAGCAGCCCCCGGGTCTCTGAACATTATGGCTACACCTTC.

The count of this clone is one. This rearrangement joins TRBV5-1 to TRBJ2-7, with 7 bases identical to TRBD2. There are 15 residues in the CDR3. The germline gives CDR1 SGHRS, CDR2 YFSETQ. V lost 0 bases and J lost 1; bases outside the gene matches: 4. The CDR3 region is CASSLALAASYEQYF. The CDR3 DNA sequence: TGCGCCAGCAGCTTGGCTCTAGCGGCGTCCTACGAGCAGTACTTC.